The entry that follows covers one TCR beta chain sequence. This record comes from a study of T cells in Graves' hyperthyroidism and ophthalmopathy. The source material, RNA transcripts, was used to amplify TCR beta CDR3 regions. Using the HTBI primer set, a first-round RT-PCR was run on the TCR CDR3. From the multiplex PCR reads, TCRdb called clonotypes with MiXCR, one entry per CDR3 protein. Seen here are approximately 500,000 distinct CDR3 sequences, around 45% observed once, and the top ten hold around 7.7%. With 1 base clipped from V and 11 bases from J, the junction kept 13 bases outside the gene matches. CDR3 length equals 15 residues. Germline V gives CDR1 SGHNT, CDR2 YENEEA.

V and J are TRBV11-3 and TRBJ2-5, with 7 bases aligning to TRBD2. This clonotype originated in a woman between 18 and 29 years old with Graves' hyperthyroidism. Sequences were obtained from peripheral blood or thyroid tissue (not recorded which). The CDR3 DNA reads as TGTGCCAGCAGCTTAGTTAGCGGGCGGGCAGATACGCAGTACTTC. Translated: CASSLVSGRADTQYF.